This paragraph covers one T cell receptor (beta chain) sequence. The data derive from a study of molecular identifiers for immune sequencing clone quantification. Preparation of naive CD8 libraries involved roughly 20,000 to 1,000,000 sorted cells and 10%, 30% or 50% RNA. When naive CD8 T cells were sorted, they were gated as CD8+CD4-CCR7+CD45RA+. MiXCR, applied by TCRdb to the PCR reads, yields one record per CDR3 protein. Among a few hundred thousand distinct CDR3 sequences listed, roughly 24% were seen once. V lost 1 base, J lost 5 bases, and 8 bases stayed unmatched. The CDR3 contains 16 residues. CDR1 is PRHDT, CDR2 FYEKMQ, per germline (reference sequence).

The chain recombines TRBV13 with TRBJ2-7, with 10 bases lining up with TRBD1. The sequencing sample was made of naive CD8+ T cells from blood, with Jurkat cell RNA spiked in. The subset is: FACS-sorted CD8+CD4-CCR7+CD45RA+ naive T cells. The sequence was collected from a human donor in good health. Some libraries in this study had Jurkat cell RNA spiked in. The CDR3: CASSLAGTGVGNEQYF. DNA of the CDR3: TGTGCCAGCAGCTTAGCCGGGACAGGGGTTGGGAACGAGCAGTACTTC.